Listed below are T cell receptor beta chains from one sample, sequenced in a study of T cells expressing NK-cell markers. TCRdb processed the 5' RACE reads again and assigns one entry to each CDR3 protein, with no DNA. The listing contains under 500,000 distinct CDR3 sequences. The sample was blood T cells: a sorted CD56 or NKG2C T cell subset, CD4+ or CD8+ T cells, or bulk PBMC T cells (not recorded which). These receptors were collected from a woman between 18 and 70 years old in good health. Each CDR3 is given with its conserved first and last residue. Fields, in order: V gene, J gene, CDR3 length, CDR3 protein.

v_call: TRBV6-2/TRBV6-3
j_call: TRBJ2-3
cdr3_length: 15
cdr3_aa: CASSLHFPGTDTQYF

v_call: TRBV5-6
j_call: TRBJ2-7
cdr3_length: 16
cdr3_aa: CASSLLPGTASYEQYF

v_call: TRBV29-1
j_call: TRBJ2-7
cdr3_length: 12
cdr3_aa: CSVRTQSYEQYF

v_call: TRBV7-3
j_call: TRBJ2-3
cdr3_length: 15
cdr3_aa: CASSLMGQRMDTQYF

v_call: TRBV5-1
j_call: TRBJ2-2
cdr3_length: 14
cdr3_aa: CASSSQEGTGELFF

v_call: TRBV12-5
j_call: TRBJ2-3
cdr3_length: 13
cdr3_aa: CASGLVLGDTQYF

v_call: TRBV18
j_call: TRBJ2-7
cdr3_length: 14
cdr3_aa: CASSPGQSSYEQYF

v_call: TRBV6-2/TRBV6-3
j_call: TRBJ1-6
cdr3_length: 15
cdr3_aa: CASSFSGQRNSPLHF

v_call: TRBV27
j_call: TRBJ1-1
cdr3_length: 15
cdr3_aa: CASSLSWGTNTEAFF

v_call: TRBV6-5
j_call: TRBJ2-1
cdr3_length: 15
cdr3_aa: CASSSTGTTYNEQFF

v_call: TRBV7-2
j_call: TRBJ2-1
cdr3_length: 15
cdr3_aa: CASSLGVAEYNEQFF

v_call: TRBV29-1
j_call: TRBJ2-1
cdr3_length: 13
cdr3_aa: CSVATGGGNEQFF

v_call: TRBV18
j_call: TRBJ1-5
cdr3_length: 16
cdr3_aa: CASSPGQGKGNQPQHF

v_call: TRBV25-1
j_call: TRBJ2-3
cdr3_length: 21
cdr3_aa: CASSGPVAGTSGRAEADTQYF

v_call: TRBV6-1
j_call: TRBJ2-7
cdr3_length: 16
cdr3_aa: CASSEGLAGGPYEQYF

v_call: TRBV19
j_call: TRBJ2-3
cdr3_length: 17
cdr3_aa: CASSIFLSGTRSDTQYF